This is a list of T cell receptor beta chains from one sample in a study of CD8 T cells in Susac syndrome. TCRdb reanalysed the immunoSEQ multiplex PCR reads using MiXCR and keeps one entry per CDR3 protein. The sample has approximately 200,000 distinct CDR3 sequences, 90% to 95% seen once. The sequenced sample was CD4+ T cells from PBMCs. Source of these receptors: a human donor with multiple sclerosis. The CDR3 runs from the conserved cysteine through the conserved F or W. D genes are given only for firm matches.

TRBJ2-5	TRBV9	TRBD1	TGTGCCAGCAGCGTAGGGGGGACAGGGGGACAAGAGACCCAGTACTTC	CASSVGGTGGQETQYF
TRBJ2-5	TRBV29-1	-	TGCAGCGTTAGGGACATTGGAAGGTTGGAGACCCAGTACTTC	CSVRDIGRLETQYF
TRBJ2-6	TRBV24-1	-	TGTGCCACCAGTGATTCATCATCTGGGGCCAACGTCCTGACTTTC	CATSDSSSGANVLTF
TRBJ2-1	TRBV29-1	-	TGCAGCGTTAGACCTAGCAGCTACAATGAGCAGTTCTTC	CSVRPSSYNEQFF
TRBJ2-4	TRBV15	TRBD1	TGTGCCACCAGCAGAGATGCGGGACAGGGAGCGAACATTCAGTACTTC	CATSRDAGQGANIQYF
TRBJ2-7	TRBV29-1	TRBD2	TGCAGCGCTAGCGGGAGCCCAGAGCAGTACTTC	CSASGSPEQYF
TRBJ1-2	TRBV5-1	-	TGCGCCAGCAGCTTGGACAAGGATGGCTACACCTTC	CASSLDKDGYTF
TRBJ1-1	TRBV12-3/TRBV12-4	-	TGTGCCAGCAGGGTACAGGAAGGGGGTGAAGCTTTCTTT	CASRVQEGGEAFF
TRBJ2-1	TRBV27	-	TGTGCCAGCAGTATGGGCGCCTACAATGAGCAGTTCTTC	CASSMGAYNEQFF
TRBJ2-3	TRBV27	-	TGTGCCAGCAGTTCCCCGAGGGGTGCGGGGCTAGGCACAGATACGCAGTATTTT	CASSSPRGAGLGTDTQYF
TRBJ1-2	TRBV4-2	-	TGTGCCAGCAGCCAAGAAGCCGATAACTATGGCTACACCTTC	CASSQEADNYGYTF